The 10 T cell receptor beta chains in this list originate from one sample, sequenced in a study of vaccination and CD4 T cells after COVID-19. Which antigens these TCRs recognize remains unknown. Treatment noted: roughly 11-day PBMC culture with coronavirus spike peptide pools or control peptides (ViraFEST assay). Scientists ran DNA taken from cultured CD4+ T cells through the Oncomine TCR Beta short-read assay for sequencing. Using its own MiXCR run on the PCR reads, TCRdb lists one record per CDR3 protein. The table has around 19,000 distinct CDR3 sequences, over 50% seen once. The sample comprised CD4+ T cells from blood, cultured in vitro. Receptors were obtained from a human donor who had recovered from COVID-19.

This clonotype occurred a few times. The CDR3 region is CASTLGSTSQPQHF. Here the CDR3 DNA reads TGTGCCAGCACCTTGGGGTCTACTAGTCAGCCCCAGCATTTT. The V and J genes are TRBV2 and TRBJ1-5; D remains unclear. The CDR3 consists of 14 residues. Germline CDR1 reads SNHLY; CDR2 reads FYNNEI. V was clipped by 7 bases and J by 6 bases, with 16 bases between them. Filled out from reference TRBV2 and TRBJ1-5, the complete variable domain reads EPEVTQTPSHQVTQMGQEVILRCVPISNHLYFYWYRQILGQKVEFLVSFYNNEISEKSEIFDDQFSVERPDGSNFTLKIRSTKLEDSAMYFCASTLGSTSQPQHFGDGTRLSIL.

CDR3 sequence (DNA): TGTGCCAGCTCACCACCTGGGGGGCCCCTCCACTTT. It codes for CASSPPGGPLHF. This sequence joins TRBV18 and TRBJ1-6, with a weak D call TRBD1 (5 bases). The V gene lost 0 bases and the J gene lost 13 bases, with 7 bases spanning the gap. From germline, CDR1 is KGHSH and CDR2 LQKENI. This CDR3 comprises 12 residues.

The rearrangement joins TRBV11-1 to TRBJ1-2; D not resolved. This CDR3 comprises 14 residues. Trimming removed 3 bases at V and 7 bases at J, with 15 bases between. From germline, CDR1 is SGHAT and CDR2 FQDESV (reference sequence). CDR3 bases: TGTGCCAGCAGCTTGGGGATTTCGAGTAGTGGCTACACCTTC. The encoded protein is CASSLGISSSGYTF.

The chain carries TRBV19 and TRBJ1-5, with TRBD1 as a possible D gene (6 bases). The CDR3 has 16 residues. In germline, CDR1 is LNHDA, CDR2 SQIVND (reference sequence). Trimming removed 5 bases from V and 0 bases from J, with 14 bases in between. The CDR3 bases are TGTGCCAGTAGTCCCGGGAAGGGGGATAGCAATCAGCCCCAGCATTTT. Translating gives CASSPGKGDSNQPQHF.

The chain couples TRBV2 to TRBJ2-1; the match to TRBD2 covers 13 bases. Losses at the gene ends were 8 bases for V and 14 bases for J; bases not matched to a gene: 9. CDR3 length equals 13 residues. Germline assignment: CDR1 SNHLY and CDR2 FYNNEI. The CDR3 reads CASGTSGRADEFF. CDR3 sequence (DNA): TGTGCCAGCGGCACTAGCGGGAGGGCCGACGAGTTCTTC. Variable domain in full (rest from reference TRBV2 and TRBJ2-1): EPEVTQTPSHQVTQMGQEVILRCVPISNHLYFYWYRQILGQKVEFLVSFYNNEISEKSEIFDDQFSVERPDGSNFTLKIRSTKLEDSAMYFCASGTSGRADEFFGPGTRLTVL.

The V call is TRBV7-9, the J call TRBJ2-5; maybe TRBD2 (6 bases). V lost 1 base to trimming and J lost 2 bases, with 17 bases between them. The CDR3 consists of 17 residues. The germline V gene has CDR1 SEHNR and CDR2 FQNEAQ (reference sequence). CDR3 residues: CASSLGLARRVQETQYF. In DNA form, the CDR3 reads TGTGCCAGCAGCTTAGGGCTAGCGAGAAGGGTACAAGAGACCCAGTACTTC.

The chain uses TRBV15 and TRBJ2-7, with unresolved D. Germline V gene sequence: CDR1 LNHNV, CDR2 YYDKDF (reference sequence). CDR3 length: 15 residues. V was cut by 0 bases and J by 2 bases, with 11 bases left in between. The CDR3 loop reads CATSRDVSETYEQYF. Written as DNA, the CDR3 is TGTGCCACCAGCAGAGATGTTTCAGAGACCTACGAGCAGTACTTC.

The chain combines TRBV7-2 with TRBJ2-3; D might be TRBD1 (6 bases). The CDR3 sequence is 16 residues long. Trimming took 5 bases from V and 2 from J, leaving 17 bases between them. Germline CDR1 SGHTA, CDR2 FQGNSA. CDR3 region: CASSTMGAGSTDTQYF. The CDR3 bases are TGTGCCAGCAGCACAATGGGGGCCGGTTCCACAGATACGCAGTATTTT. The whole variable domain, remainder taken from reference TRBV7-2 and TRBJ2-3, is GAGVSQSPSNKVTEKGKDVELRCDPISGHTALYWYRQSLGQGLEFLIYFQGNSAPDKSGLPSDRFSAERTGGSVSTLTIQRTQQEDSAVYLCASSTMGAGSTDTQYFGPGTRLTVL.

This sequence joins TRBV24-1 and TRBJ2-1; maybe TRBD1 (7 bases). From germline, CDR1 is KGHDR and CDR2 SFDVKD. The V end was cut by 4 bases, the J end by 7 bases, with 16 bases between. This CDR3 has 15 residues. CDR3 in DNA: TGTGCCACCAGTGACCCGACAGGGAGGCTAAATGAGCAGTTCTTC. It encodes CATSDPTGRLNEQFF.

The rearrangement uses TRBV14 and TRBJ1-6; D gene uncertain. V was shortened by 0 bases and J by 6 bases, with 12 bases between the two germline ends. Germline V gene sequence: CDR1 SGHDN, CDR2 FVKESK. This CDR3 is built from 16 residues. CDR3: CASSQEGWPLNSPLHF. For the CDR3, the DNA is TGTGCCAGCAGCCAAGAGGGGTGGCCTCTTAATTCACCCCTCCACTTT.